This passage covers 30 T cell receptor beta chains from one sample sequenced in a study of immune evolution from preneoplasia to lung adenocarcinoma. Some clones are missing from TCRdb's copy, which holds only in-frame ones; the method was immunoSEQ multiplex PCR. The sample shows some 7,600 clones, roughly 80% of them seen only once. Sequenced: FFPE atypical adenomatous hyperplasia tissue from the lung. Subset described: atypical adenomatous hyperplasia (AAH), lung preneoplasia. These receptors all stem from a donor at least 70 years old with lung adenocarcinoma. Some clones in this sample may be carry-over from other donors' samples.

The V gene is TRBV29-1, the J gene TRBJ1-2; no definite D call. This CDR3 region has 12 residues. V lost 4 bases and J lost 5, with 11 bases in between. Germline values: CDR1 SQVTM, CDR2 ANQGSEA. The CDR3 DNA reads TGCAGCGTTGTCCGGGCCCCATATGGCTACACCTTC. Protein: CSVVRAPYGYTF. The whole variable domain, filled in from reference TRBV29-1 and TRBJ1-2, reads SAVISQKPSRDICQRGTSLTIQCQVDSQVTMMFWYRQQPGQSLTLIATANQGSEATYESGFVIDKFPISRPNLTFSTLTVSNMSPEDSSIYLCSVVRAPYGYTFGSGTRLTVV.

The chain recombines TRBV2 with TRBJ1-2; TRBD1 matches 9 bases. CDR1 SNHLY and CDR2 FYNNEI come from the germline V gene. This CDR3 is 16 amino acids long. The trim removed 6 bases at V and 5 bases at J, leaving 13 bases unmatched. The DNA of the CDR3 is TGTGCCAGCAGACACTTGTCCGGGACAGGGCCGTATGGCTACACCTTC. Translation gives CASRHLSGTGPYGYTF.

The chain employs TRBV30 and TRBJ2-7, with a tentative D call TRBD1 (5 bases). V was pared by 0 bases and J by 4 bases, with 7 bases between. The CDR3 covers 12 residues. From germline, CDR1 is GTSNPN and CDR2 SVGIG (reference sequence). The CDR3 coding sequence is TGTGCCTGGAGTGTAAGGGGATACGAGCAGTACTTC. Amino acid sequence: CAWSVRGYEQYF.

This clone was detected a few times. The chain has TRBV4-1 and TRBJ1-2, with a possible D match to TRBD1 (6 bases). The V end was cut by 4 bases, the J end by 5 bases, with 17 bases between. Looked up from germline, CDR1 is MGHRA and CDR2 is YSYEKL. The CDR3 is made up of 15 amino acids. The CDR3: CASSPSQQGMYGYTF. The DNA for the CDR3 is TGCGCCAGCAGCCCCTCTCAACAGGGAATGTATGGCTACACCTTC.

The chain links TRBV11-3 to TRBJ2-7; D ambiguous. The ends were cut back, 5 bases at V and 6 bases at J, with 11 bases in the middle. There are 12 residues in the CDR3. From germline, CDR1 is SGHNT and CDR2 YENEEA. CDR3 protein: CASSRRVGEQYF. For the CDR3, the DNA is TGTGCCAGCAGCCGAAGGGTCGGCGAGCAGTACTTC.

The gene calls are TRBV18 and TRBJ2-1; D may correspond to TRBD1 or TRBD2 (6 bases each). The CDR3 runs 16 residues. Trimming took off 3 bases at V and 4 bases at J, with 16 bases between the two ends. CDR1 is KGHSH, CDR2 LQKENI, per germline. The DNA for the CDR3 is TGTGCCAGCTCACCCCTGGGGGCGGGGACGTACAATGAGCAGTTCTTC. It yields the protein CASSPLGAGTYNEQFF.

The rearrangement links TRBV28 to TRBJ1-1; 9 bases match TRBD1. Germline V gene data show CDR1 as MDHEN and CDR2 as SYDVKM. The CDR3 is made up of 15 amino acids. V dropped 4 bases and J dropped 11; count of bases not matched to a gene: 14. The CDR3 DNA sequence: TGTGCCAGCAGTTCCCCCGGGTCACAGGGGGCAAGGGCTTTCTTT. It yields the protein CASSSPGSQGARAFF.

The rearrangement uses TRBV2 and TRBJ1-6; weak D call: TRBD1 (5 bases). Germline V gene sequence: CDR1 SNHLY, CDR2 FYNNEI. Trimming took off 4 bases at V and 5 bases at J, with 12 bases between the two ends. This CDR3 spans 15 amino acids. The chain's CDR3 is CASSARDYDNSPLHF. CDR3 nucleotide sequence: TGTGCCAGCAGTGCCCGGGACTATGATAATTCACCCCTCCACTTT.

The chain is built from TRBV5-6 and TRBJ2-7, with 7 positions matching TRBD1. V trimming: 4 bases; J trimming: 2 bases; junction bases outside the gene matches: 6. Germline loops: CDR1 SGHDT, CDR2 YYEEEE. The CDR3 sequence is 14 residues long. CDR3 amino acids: CASSPGQGAYEQYF. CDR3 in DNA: TGTGCCAGCAGCCCGGGGCAGGGGGCCTACGAGCAGTACTTC.

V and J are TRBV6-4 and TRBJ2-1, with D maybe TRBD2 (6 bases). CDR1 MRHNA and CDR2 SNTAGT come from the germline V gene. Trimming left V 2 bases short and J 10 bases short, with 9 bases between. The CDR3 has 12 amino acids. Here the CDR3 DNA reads TGTGCCAGCAGTGACATGAGCGGGGAGCAGTTCTTC. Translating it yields CASSDMSGEQFF.

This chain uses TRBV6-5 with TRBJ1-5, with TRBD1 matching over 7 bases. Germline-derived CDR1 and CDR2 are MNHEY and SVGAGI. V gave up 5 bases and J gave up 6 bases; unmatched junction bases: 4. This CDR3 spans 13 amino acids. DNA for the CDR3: TGTGCCAGCAGTCCACAGGGGCCTCAGCCCCAGCATTTT. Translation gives CASSPQGPQPQHF.

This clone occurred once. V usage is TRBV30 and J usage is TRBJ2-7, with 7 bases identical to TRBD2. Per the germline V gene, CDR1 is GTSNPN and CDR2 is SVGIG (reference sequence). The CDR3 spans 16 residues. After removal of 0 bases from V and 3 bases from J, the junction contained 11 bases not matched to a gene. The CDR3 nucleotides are TGTGCCTGGAGTGTACGGTACGGGAGGAGGGACTACGAGCAGTACTTC. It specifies CAWSVRYGRRDYEQYF.

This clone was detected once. The chain's CDR3 is CAWSVGGSTYEQYF. DNA of the CDR3: TGTGCCTGGAGTGTAGGTGGATCCACGTACGAGCAGTACTTC. The chain is built from TRBV30 and TRBJ2-7; D ambiguous. This CDR3 is 14 amino acids long. Germline-derived CDR1 and CDR2 are GTSNPN and SVGIG (reference sequence). Between the trimmed V and J ends, which lost 0 bases and 4 bases, there was a span of 13 bases.

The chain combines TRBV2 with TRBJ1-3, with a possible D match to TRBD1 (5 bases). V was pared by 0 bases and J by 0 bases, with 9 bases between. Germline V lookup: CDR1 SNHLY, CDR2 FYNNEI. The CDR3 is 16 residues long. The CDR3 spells CASSEASGLSGNTIYF. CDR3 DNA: TGTGCCAGCAGTGAAGCCTCAGGGCTCTCTGGAAACACCATATATTTT.

CDR3 nucleotides: TGTGCCAGCAGCCCCGACAGGGGGTTTGGTGAGCAGTTCTTC. Translated: CASSPDRGFGEQFF. The rearrangement joins TRBV5-5 to TRBJ2-1; 9 bases align to TRBD1. The V segment lost 4 bases and the J segment 9 bases; nucleotides outside the gene matches: 8. The CDR3 is made up of 14 amino acids. Germline V lookup: CDR1 SGHKS, CDR2 YYEKEE (reference sequence).

The CDR3 region has the DNA TGTGCCAGCAGCCCCTCCGGCGGGGGGCTTGGTGAAAAACTGTTTTTT. It is translated as CASSPSGGGLGEKLFF. The chain employs TRBV9 and TRBJ1-4; perhaps TRBD1 as D (6 bases). This CDR3 region has 16 residues. Germline CDR1 SGDLS, CDR2 YYNGEE. V was shortened by 4 bases and J by 7 bases, with 20 bases between the two germline ends.

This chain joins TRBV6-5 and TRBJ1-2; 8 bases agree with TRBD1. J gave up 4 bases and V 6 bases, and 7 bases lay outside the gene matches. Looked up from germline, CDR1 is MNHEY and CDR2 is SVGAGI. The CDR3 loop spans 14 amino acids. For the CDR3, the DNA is TGTGCCAGCAGGCCGGGACAGGATGTCTATGGCTACACCTTC. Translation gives CASRPGQDVYGYTF.

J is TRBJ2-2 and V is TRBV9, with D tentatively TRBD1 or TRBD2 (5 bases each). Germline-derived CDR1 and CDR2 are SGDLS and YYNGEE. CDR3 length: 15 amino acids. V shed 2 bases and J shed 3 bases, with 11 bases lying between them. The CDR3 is CASSVYGDDTGELFF. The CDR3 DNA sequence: TGTGCCAGCAGCGTTTACGGGGACGACACCGGGGAGCTGTTTTTT.

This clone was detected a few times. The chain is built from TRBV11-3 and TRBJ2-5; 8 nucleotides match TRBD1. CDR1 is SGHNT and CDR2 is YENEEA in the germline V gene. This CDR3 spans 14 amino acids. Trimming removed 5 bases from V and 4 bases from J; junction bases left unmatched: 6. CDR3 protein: CASSHRQGSETQYF. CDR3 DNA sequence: TGTGCCAGCAGCCACAGACAGGGGTCAGAGACCCAGTACTTC.

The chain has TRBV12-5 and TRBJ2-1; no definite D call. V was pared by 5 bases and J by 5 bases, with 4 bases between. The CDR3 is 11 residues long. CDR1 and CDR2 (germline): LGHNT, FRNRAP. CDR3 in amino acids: CASGHNNEQFF. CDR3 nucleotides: TGTGCTAGTGGTCATAACAATGAGCAGTTCTTC.

This chain's CDR3 is CASSSEQGLGEKLFF. CDR3 nucleotide sequence: TGCGCCAGCAGCTCTGAACAGGGGTTAGGTGAAAAACTGTTTTTT. This chain joins TRBV5-1 and TRBJ1-4, with 7 bases that match TRBD1. J was trimmed by 7 bases and V by 3 bases; bases with no gene match: 9. Looked up from germline, CDR1 is SGHRS and CDR2 is YFSETQ. The CDR3 loop spans 15 amino acids.

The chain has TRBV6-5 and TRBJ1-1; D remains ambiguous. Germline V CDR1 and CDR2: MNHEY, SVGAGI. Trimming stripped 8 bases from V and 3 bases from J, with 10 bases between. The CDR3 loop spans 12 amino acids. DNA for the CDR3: TGTGCCAGCGGTGGCCGATACACTGAAGCTTTCTTT. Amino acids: CASGGRYTEAFF.

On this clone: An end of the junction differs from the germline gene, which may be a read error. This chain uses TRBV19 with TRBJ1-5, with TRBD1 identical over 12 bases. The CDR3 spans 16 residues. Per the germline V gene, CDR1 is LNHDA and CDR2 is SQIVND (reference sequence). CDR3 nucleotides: TGTGCCAGTAGTGCACCGGGACAGGGGGCAGGTCAGCCCCGGCATTTT. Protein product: CASSAPGQGAGQPRHF.

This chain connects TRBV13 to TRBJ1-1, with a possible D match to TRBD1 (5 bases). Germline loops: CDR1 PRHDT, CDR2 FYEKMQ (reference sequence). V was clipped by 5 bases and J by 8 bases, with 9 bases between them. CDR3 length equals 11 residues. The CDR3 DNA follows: TGTGCCAGCAGCCTTCGACAGGAAGCTTTCTTT. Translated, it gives CASSLRQEAFF.

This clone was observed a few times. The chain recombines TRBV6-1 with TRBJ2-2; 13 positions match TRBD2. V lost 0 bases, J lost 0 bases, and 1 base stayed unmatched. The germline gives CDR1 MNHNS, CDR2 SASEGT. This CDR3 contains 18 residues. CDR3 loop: CASSEALAGGANTGELFF. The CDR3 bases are TGTGCCAGCAGTGAAGCACTAGCGGGAGGGGCGAACACCGGGGAGCTGTTTTTT.

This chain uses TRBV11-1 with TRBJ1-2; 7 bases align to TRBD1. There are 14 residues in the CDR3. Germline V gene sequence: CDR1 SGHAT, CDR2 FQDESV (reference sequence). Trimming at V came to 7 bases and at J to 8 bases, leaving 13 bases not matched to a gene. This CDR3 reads CASTPGSGTDGYTF. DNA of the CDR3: TGTGCCAGCACCCCTGGTTCCGGGACAGACGGCTACACCTTC. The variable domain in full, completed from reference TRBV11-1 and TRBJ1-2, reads EAEVAQSPRYKITEKSQAVAFWCDPISGHATLYWYRQILGQGPELLVQFQDESVVDDSQLPKDRFSAERLKGVDSTLKIQPAELGDSAMYLCASTPGSGTDGYTFGSGTRLTVV.

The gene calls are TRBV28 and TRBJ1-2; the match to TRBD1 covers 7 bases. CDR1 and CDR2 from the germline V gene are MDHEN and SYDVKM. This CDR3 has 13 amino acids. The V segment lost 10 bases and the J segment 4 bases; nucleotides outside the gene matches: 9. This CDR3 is CATQQGVIYGYTF. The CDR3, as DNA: TGTGCCACCCAGCAGGGGGTGATCTATGGCTACACCTTC.

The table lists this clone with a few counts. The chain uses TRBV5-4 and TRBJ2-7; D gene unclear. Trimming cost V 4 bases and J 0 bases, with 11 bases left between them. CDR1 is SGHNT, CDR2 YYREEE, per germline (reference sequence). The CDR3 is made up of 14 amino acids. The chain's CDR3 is CASSPEAFSYEQYF. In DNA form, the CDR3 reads TGTGCCAGCAGCCCCGAGGCGTTCTCCTACGAGCAGTACTTC.

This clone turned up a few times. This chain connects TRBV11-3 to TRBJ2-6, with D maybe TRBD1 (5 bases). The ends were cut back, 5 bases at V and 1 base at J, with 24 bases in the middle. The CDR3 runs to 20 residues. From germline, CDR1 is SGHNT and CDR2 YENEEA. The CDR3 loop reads CASSPPLGRGGVSGANVLTF. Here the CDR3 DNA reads TGTGCCAGCAGCCCTCCATTGGGGCGCGGTGGGGTTTCTGGGGCCAACGTCCTGACTTTC. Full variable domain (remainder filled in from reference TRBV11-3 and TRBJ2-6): EAGVVQSPRYKIIEKKQPVAFWCNPISGHNTLYWYLQNLGQGPELLIRYENEEAVDDSQLPKDRFSAERLKGVDSTLKIQPAELGDSAVYLCASSPPLGRGGVSGANVLTFGAGSRLTVL.

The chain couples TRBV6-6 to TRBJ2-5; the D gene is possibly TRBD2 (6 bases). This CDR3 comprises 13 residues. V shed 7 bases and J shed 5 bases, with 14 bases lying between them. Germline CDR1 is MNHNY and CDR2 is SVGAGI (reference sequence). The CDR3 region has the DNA TGTGCCAGCAACCACGGGACTGACGAGACCCAGTACTTC. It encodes CASNHGTDETQYF.